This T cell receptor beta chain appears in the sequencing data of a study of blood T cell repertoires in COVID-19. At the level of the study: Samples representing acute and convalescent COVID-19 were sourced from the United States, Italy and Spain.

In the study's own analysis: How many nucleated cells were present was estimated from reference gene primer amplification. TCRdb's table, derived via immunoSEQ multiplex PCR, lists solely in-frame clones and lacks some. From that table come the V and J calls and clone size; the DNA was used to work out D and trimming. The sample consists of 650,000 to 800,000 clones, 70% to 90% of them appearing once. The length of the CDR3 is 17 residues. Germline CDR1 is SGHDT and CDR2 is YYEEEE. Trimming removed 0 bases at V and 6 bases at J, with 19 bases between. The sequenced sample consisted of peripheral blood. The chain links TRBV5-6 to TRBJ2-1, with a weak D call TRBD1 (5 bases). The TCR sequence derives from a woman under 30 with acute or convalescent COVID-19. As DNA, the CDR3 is TGTGCCAGCAGCTTGGAGGTAATACTGGGCCAGGGCAATGAGCAGTTCTTC. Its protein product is CASSLEVILGQGNEQFF.